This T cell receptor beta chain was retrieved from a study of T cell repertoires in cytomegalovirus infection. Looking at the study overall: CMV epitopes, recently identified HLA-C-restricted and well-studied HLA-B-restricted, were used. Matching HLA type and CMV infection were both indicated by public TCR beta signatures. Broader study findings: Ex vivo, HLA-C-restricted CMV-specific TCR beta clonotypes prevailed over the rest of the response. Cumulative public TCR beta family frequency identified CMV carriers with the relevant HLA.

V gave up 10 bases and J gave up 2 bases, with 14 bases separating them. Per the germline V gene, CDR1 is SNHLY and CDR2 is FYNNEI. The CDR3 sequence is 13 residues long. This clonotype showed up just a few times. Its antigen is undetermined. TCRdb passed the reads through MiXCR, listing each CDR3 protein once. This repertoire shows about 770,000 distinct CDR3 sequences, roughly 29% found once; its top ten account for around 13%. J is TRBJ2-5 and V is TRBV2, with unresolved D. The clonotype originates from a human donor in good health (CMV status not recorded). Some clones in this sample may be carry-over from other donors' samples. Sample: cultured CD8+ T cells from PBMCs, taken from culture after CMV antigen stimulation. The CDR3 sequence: CATLEQTQETQYF. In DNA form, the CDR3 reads TGTGCCACCTTGGAACAGACACAAGAGACCCAGTACTTC.